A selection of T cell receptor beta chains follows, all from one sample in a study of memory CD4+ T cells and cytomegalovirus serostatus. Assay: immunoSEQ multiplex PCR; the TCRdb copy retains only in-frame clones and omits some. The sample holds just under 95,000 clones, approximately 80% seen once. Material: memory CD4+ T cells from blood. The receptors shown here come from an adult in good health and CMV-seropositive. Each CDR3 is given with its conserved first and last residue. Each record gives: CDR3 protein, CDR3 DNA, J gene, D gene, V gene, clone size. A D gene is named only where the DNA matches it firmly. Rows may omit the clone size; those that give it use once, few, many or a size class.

cdr3_aa: CASSTNSGYEQYF; cdr3_nt: TGTGCCAGTAGTACGAACAGTGGGTACGAGCAGTACTTC; j_call: TRBJ2-7; d_call: -; v_call: TRBV19; clone_size: -
cdr3_aa: CASSPLWWDGYTF; cdr3_nt: TGTGCCAGCAGCCCTCTTTGGTGGGATGGCTACACCTTC; j_call: TRBJ1-2; d_call: -; v_call: TRBV7-2; clone_size: -
cdr3_aa: CASSMNPQNYGYTF; cdr3_nt: TGTGCCAGCAGTATGAACCCCCAGAACTATGGCTACACCTTC; j_call: TRBJ1-2; d_call: -; v_call: TRBV2; clone_size: -
cdr3_aa: CASSTQGGPQGEQYF; cdr3_nt: TGTGCCAGCAGCACACAGGGCGGGCCCCAGGGGGAGCAGTACTTC; j_call: TRBJ2-7; d_call: -; v_call: TRBV7-2; clone_size: -
cdr3_aa: CASSSIRVTGELFF; cdr3_nt: TGTGCCAGCAGCTCAATCAGGGTGACCGGGGAGCTGTTTTTT; j_call: TRBJ2-2; d_call: -; v_call: TRBV6-5; clone_size: -
cdr3_aa: CASSSGLAGGFSTDTQYF; cdr3_nt: TGTGCCAGCAGTTCGGGACTAGCGGGAGGGTTTAGCACAGATACGCAGTATTTT; j_call: TRBJ2-3; d_call: TRBD2; v_call: TRBV28; clone_size: -
cdr3_aa: CASSYSTDGSLGYTF; cdr3_nt: TGTGCCAGCAGTTACTCGACGGACGGCTCTCTAGGCTACACCTTC; j_call: TRBJ1-2; d_call: -; v_call: TRBV6-5; clone_size: -
cdr3_aa: CASLRQVFEKLFF; cdr3_nt: TGTGCCAGTCTTCGACAGGTGTTTGAAAAACTGTTTTTT; j_call: TRBJ1-4; d_call: -; v_call: TRBV6-1; clone_size: once
cdr3_aa: CASRRSGSSGANVLTF; cdr3_nt: TGTGCCAGCAGACGCAGTGGGAGCTCTGGGGCCAACGTCCTGACTTTC; j_call: TRBJ2-6; d_call: -; v_call: TRBV28; clone_size: once
cdr3_aa: CASSVEGLNEQFF; cdr3_nt: TGTGCCAGCAGCGTAGAGGGCCTGAATGAGCAGTTCTTC; j_call: TRBJ2-1; d_call: -; v_call: TRBV9; clone_size: -
cdr3_aa: CASSSGGGTFF; cdr3_nt: TGTGCCAGCAGTTCTGGGGGGGGGACTTTCTTT; j_call: TRBJ1-1; d_call: -; v_call: TRBV28; clone_size: few
cdr3_aa: CASSARTGGGDLVAAGELFF; cdr3_nt: TGCGCCAGCAGCGCACGGACAGGGGGTGGGGACTTAGTGGCTGCCGGGGAGCTGTTTTTT; j_call: TRBJ2-2; d_call: TRBD1; v_call: TRBV5-1; clone_size: -
cdr3_aa: CASTLFGFFNEKLFF; cdr3_nt: TGTGCCAGCACTTTGTTTGGATTCTTTAATGAAAAACTGTTTTTT; j_call: TRBJ1-4; d_call: -; v_call: TRBV2; clone_size: -
cdr3_aa: CASSYSSVRAQGEQFF; cdr3_nt: TGTGCCAGCAGTTACAGCAGCGTGAGGGCCCAAGGTGAGCAGTTCTTC; j_call: TRBJ2-1; d_call: -; v_call: TRBV6-5; clone_size: -
cdr3_aa: CASSVKGGRGLYEQYF; cdr3_nt: TGTGCCAGCAGTGTCAAAGGCGGCAGGGGGTTATACGAGCAGTACTTC; j_call: TRBJ2-7; d_call: TRBD1; v_call: TRBV6-1; clone_size: -
cdr3_aa: CASRPAGEITGELFF; cdr3_nt: TGTGCCAGCAGACCAGCAGGGGAAATAACCGGGGAGCTGTTTTTT; j_call: TRBJ2-2; d_call: -; v_call: TRBV6-5; clone_size: -
cdr3_aa: CASSIKVTGQFF; cdr3_nt: TGTGCCAGCAGCATCAAAGTTACAGGGCAGTTCTTC; j_call: TRBJ2-1; d_call: -; v_call: TRBV7-3; clone_size: -
cdr3_aa: CASSFRTDATQYF; cdr3_nt: TGCGCCAGCAGCTTCAGGACAGACGCTACGCAGTATTTT; j_call: TRBJ2-3; d_call: -; v_call: TRBV5-1; clone_size: -
cdr3_aa: CASSHQTGKNYGYTF; cdr3_nt: TGTGCCAGCAGCCACCAGACAGGGAAAAACTATGGCTACACCTTC; j_call: TRBJ1-2; d_call: TRBD1; v_call: TRBV4-2; clone_size: -
cdr3_aa: CASRRDRQNTEAFF; cdr3_nt: TGTGCCAGCAGGCGGGACAGGCAGAACACTGAAGCTTTCTTT; j_call: TRBJ1-1; d_call: TRBD1; v_call: TRBV2; clone_size: -
cdr3_aa: CASSLGRQEIYGYTF; cdr3_nt: TGCGCCAGCAGCTTGGGAAGACAGGAGATCTATGGCTACACCTTC; j_call: TRBJ1-2; d_call: -; v_call: TRBV5-1; clone_size: -
cdr3_aa: CASSRGLAGPALTDTQYF; cdr3_nt: TGTGCCAGCAGTCGAGGACTAGCGGGACCCGCCCTCACAGATACGCAGTATTTT; j_call: TRBJ2-3; d_call: TRBD2; v_call: TRBV5-4; clone_size: once
cdr3_aa: CASSVWRPPRTEAFF; cdr3_nt: TGTGCCAGCAGTGTGTGGCGACCACCGCGGACTGAAGCTTTCTTT; j_call: TRBJ1-1; d_call: -; v_call: TRBV6-1; clone_size: -
cdr3_aa: CASSPLLGQGTEAFF; cdr3_nt: TGTGCCAGCAGTCCACTTCTGGGGCAGGGAACTGAAGCTTTCTTT; j_call: TRBJ1-1; d_call: -; v_call: TRBV6-1; clone_size: few
cdr3_aa: CASSFGEGGKLFF; cdr3_nt: TGTGCCAGCAGCTTTGGGGAGGGGGGAAAACTGTTTTTT; j_call: TRBJ1-4; d_call: -; v_call: TRBV7-8; clone_size: -
cdr3_aa: CASSRGTQSSYEQYF; cdr3_nt: TGTGCCAGCAGCCGCGGGACCCAGAGCTCCTACGAGCAGTACTTC; j_call: TRBJ2-7; d_call: -; v_call: TRBV11-3; clone_size: -
cdr3_aa: CASSLQGGTNTGELFF; cdr3_nt: TGTGCCAGCAGCTTACAAGGTGGGACGAACACCGGGGAGCTGTTTTTT; j_call: TRBJ2-2; d_call: -; v_call: TRBV11-3; clone_size: -
cdr3_aa: CASSLQGTSGSYEQYF; cdr3_nt: TGTGCCAGCAGCTTACAGGGGACTAGCGGGAGCTACGAGCAGTACTTC; j_call: TRBJ2-7; d_call: TRBD2; v_call: TRBV7-9; clone_size: -
cdr3_aa: CASSPGLAGETQYF; cdr3_nt: TGTGCCAGCAGCCCCGGACTAGCCGGCGAGACCCAGTACTTC; j_call: TRBJ2-5; d_call: TRBD2; v_call: TRBV7-2; clone_size: -
cdr3_aa: CASSSTSGFGANVLTF; cdr3_nt: TGCGCCAGCAGCTCCACCTCAGGGTTTGGGGCCAACGTCCTGACTTTC; j_call: TRBJ2-6; d_call: -; v_call: TRBV5-1; clone_size: -
cdr3_aa: CASSLGQTNNEQFF; cdr3_nt: TGTGCCAGCAGCTTAGGGCAGACGAACAATGAGCAGTTCTTC; j_call: TRBJ2-1; d_call: -; v_call: TRBV7-9; clone_size: once
cdr3_aa: CASSQSGIPERPQHF; cdr3_nt: TGTGCCAGCAGTCAAAGCGGGATCCCTGAGAGGCCCCAGCATTTT; j_call: TRBJ1-5; d_call: -; v_call: TRBV6-1; clone_size: -
cdr3_aa: CASSMSLAESAYNEQFF; cdr3_nt: TGTGCCAGTAGTATGTCGTTAGCGGAAAGTGCCTACAATGAGCAGTTCTTC; j_call: TRBJ2-1; d_call: -; v_call: TRBV19; clone_size: -
cdr3_aa: CASVAWDRPREQYF; cdr3_nt: TGTGCCAGCGTGGCCTGGGACAGGCCCCGCGAGCAGTACTTC; j_call: TRBJ2-7; d_call: TRBD1; v_call: TRBV2; clone_size: -
cdr3_aa: CASSLGATGSQPQHF; cdr3_nt: TGTGCCAGCAGCTTAGGGGCGACAGGGTCCCAGCCCCAGCATTTT; j_call: TRBJ1-5; d_call: TRBD1; v_call: TRBV7-2; clone_size: -
cdr3_aa: CASSPGPVRETQYF; cdr3_nt: TGCGCCAGCAGCCCCGGTCCCGTTAGAGAGACCCAGTACTTC; j_call: TRBJ2-5; d_call: -; v_call: TRBV5-1; clone_size: -
cdr3_aa: CASKQTGGSTDTQYF; cdr3_nt: TGTGCCAGCAAACAGACAGGGGGAAGCACAGATACGCAGTATTTT; j_call: TRBJ2-3; d_call: TRBD1; v_call: TRBV7-3; clone_size: -
cdr3_aa: CASSLGSGGINEQFF; cdr3_nt: TGTGCCAGCAGCTTAGGTAGCGGGGGCATCAATGAGCAGTTCTTC; j_call: TRBJ2-1; d_call: TRBD2; v_call: TRBV7-9; clone_size: few
cdr3_aa: CSVGGPGGNEQYF; cdr3_nt: TGCAGCGTTGGGGGACCGGGGGGGAACGAGCAGTACTTC; j_call: TRBJ2-7; d_call: TRBD2; v_call: TRBV29-1; clone_size: -
cdr3_aa: CASSEVIGGRGYTF; cdr3_nt: TGTGCCAGCAGTGAAGTCATTGGAGGTCGTGGCTACACCTTC; j_call: TRBJ1-2; d_call: -; v_call: TRBV6-1; clone_size: -
cdr3_aa: CASARETTYEQYF; cdr3_nt: TGTGCCAGCGCACGGGAAACAACCTACGAGCAGTACTTC; j_call: TRBJ2-7; d_call: -; v_call: TRBV19; clone_size: -
cdr3_aa: CASSLGGLSYEQYF; cdr3_nt: TGTGCCAGCAGTCTAGGGGGGCTTTCCTACGAGCAGTACTTC; j_call: TRBJ2-7; d_call: -; v_call: TRBV5-4; clone_size: -
cdr3_aa: CASSYSGQGAGQPQHF; cdr3_nt: TGTGCCAGCAGTTACTCGGGACAGGGGGCGGGTCAGCCCCAGCATTTT; j_call: TRBJ1-5; d_call: TRBD1; v_call: TRBV6-6; clone_size: -
cdr3_aa: CASSLGGRGGEQYF; cdr3_nt: TGTGCCAGCAGTTTGGGTGGACGGGGTGGCGAGCAGTACTTC; j_call: TRBJ2-7; d_call: -; v_call: TRBV28; clone_size: once
cdr3_aa: CASSLIGTVGSQPQHF; cdr3_nt: TGTGCCAGCAGTTTAATCGGTACAGTGGGAAGTCAGCCCCAGCATTTT; j_call: TRBJ1-5; d_call: -; v_call: TRBV27; clone_size: medium-sized
cdr3_aa: CASSPLRGRAPNEQFF; cdr3_nt: TGTGCCAGCAGCCCCCTCCGCGGGAGGGCCCCCAATGAGCAGTTCTTC; j_call: TRBJ2-1; d_call: TRBD2; v_call: TRBV7-3; clone_size: once
cdr3_aa: CAWTGMVTDTQYF; cdr3_nt: TGTGCCTGGACAGGGATGGTCACAGATACGCAGTATTTT; j_call: TRBJ2-3; d_call: -; v_call: TRBV30; clone_size: -
cdr3_aa: CSARKGREAFF; cdr3_nt: TGCAGCGCCCGAAAGGGACGAGAGGCTTTCTTT; j_call: TRBJ1-1; d_call: -; v_call: TRBV29-1; clone_size: few
cdr3_aa: CASHGEQPPNQPQHF; cdr3_nt: TGTGCCAGCCACGGGGAGCAGCCTCCGAATCAGCCCCAGCATTTT; j_call: TRBJ1-5; d_call: -; v_call: TRBV6-8; clone_size: few
cdr3_aa: CASSQAGVNTGELFF; cdr3_nt: TGCGCCAGCAGCCAAGCGGGAGTGAATACCGGGGAGCTGTTTTTT; j_call: TRBJ2-2; d_call: -; v_call: TRBV4-1; clone_size: -
cdr3_aa: CASIRDTNYGYTF; cdr3_nt: TGTGCCAGCATACGGGACACCAACTATGGCTACACCTTC; j_call: TRBJ1-2; d_call: -; v_call: TRBV2; clone_size: -
cdr3_aa: CASRGASGNTIYF; cdr3_nt: TGTGCCAGCCGGGGGGCGTCCGGAAACACCATATATTTT; j_call: TRBJ1-3; d_call: -; v_call: TRBV7-9; clone_size: -
cdr3_aa: CAASDGSGNTIYF; cdr3_nt: TGTGCCGCCTCCGACGGCTCTGGAAACACCATATATTTT; j_call: TRBJ1-3; d_call: -; v_call: TRBV15; clone_size: -
cdr3_aa: CASTVLTRDTEAFF; cdr3_nt: TGTGCCAGCACGGTTCTCACACGGGATACTGAAGCTTTCTTT; j_call: TRBJ1-1; d_call: -; v_call: TRBV6-1; clone_size: -